This T cell receptor (beta chain) was sequenced during a study of T-cell memory formation after mild COVID-19. Whole-study context: The two donors had largely donor-specific TCR clusters.

The CDR3 consists of 14 residues. Germline-derived CDR1 and CDR2 are SEHNR and FQNEAQ (reference sequence). Trimming at V came to 5 bases and at J to 5 bases, leaving 8 bases not matched to a gene. To note about this clonotype: The antigen is not known.

Study results and caveats: CD4+ contracting clones were mainly CM and EM; CD8+ ones, EMRA.

TCRdb itself ran the 5' RACE reads through MiXCR, one entry per CDR3 protein. The sample lists about 130,000 distinct CDR3 sequences, around 15% occurring once. Sequenced input: PBMCs or a T cell subset sorted from them (not recorded which). This receptor was obtained from a man between 18 and 35 years old who had mild COVID-19 (a few samples of this study predate the infection). Cell type and time point are not known. V gene TRBV7-9 combines with J gene TRBJ2-7; TRBD1 aligns across 8 bases. CDR3: CASSPTGVGHEQYF. The CDR3 nucleotides read TGTGCCAGCAGCCCGACAGGGGTGGGCCACGAGCAGTACTTC.